Below, 2 T cell receptor beta chains from the same sample are listed, as sequenced in a study of PD-1 blockade in classical Hodgkin lymphoma. Profiling relied on immunoSEQ multiplex PCR, and the TCRdb table lists in-frame clones only, not all of them. The repertoire holds some 95,000 clones, around nine tenths seen once, with approximately 2.9% in the top ten. Specified time point: cycle 4 day 1 (C4D1), after 5 to 7 weeks of nivolumab. All the patients suffered relapse after autologous stem cell transplantation, and brentuximab vedotin exposure differed. The material sequenced was peripheral blood mononuclear cells (PBMCs), taken before the fourth cycle of nivolumab. These receptors all come from a human donor with classical Hodgkin lymphoma.

Written as DNA, the CDR3 is TGTGCCAGCAGCCCTCAGTGGGAAGCCAAAAACATTCAGTACTTC. Its protein product is CASSPQWEAKNIQYF. This chain links TRBV7-2 with TRBJ2-4, with D unresolved. CDR3 length: 15 residues. Germline loops: CDR1 SGHTA, CDR2 FQGNSA. The V end was cut by 5 bases, the J end by 0 bases, with 11 bases between.

The V call is TRBV5-1, the J call TRBJ1-4; D ambiguous. Per germline, CDR1 SGHRS and CDR2 YFSETQ. This CDR3 spans 14 amino acids. V was cut by 1 base and J by 7 bases, with 11 bases left in between. The CDR3 DNA reads TGCGCCAGCAGCTTGTCTGGGCTCGGTGAAAAACTGTTTTTT. Amino acids: CASSLSGLGEKLFF.